The clone carrying this T cell receptor (beta chain) was seen at least ten times. The record originates from a study of breast tumors, draining lymph nodes, adjacent tissues. TCRdb re-called the multiplex PCR reads with MiXCR, one entry per CDR3 protein. Counted here are approximately 180,000 distinct CDR3 sequences, 25% to 40% occurring once; the ten biggest clones make up 3.8%. Trimming took 5 bases from V and 2 from J, leaving 10 bases between them. There are 14 residues in the CDR3. Germline values: CDR1 LNHDA, CDR2 SQIVND (reference sequence). Samples came from axillary lymph nodes draining the breast cancer.

The gene calls are TRBV19 and TRBJ1-3; D ambiguous. This receptor was taken from a female donor with breast cancer. Some clones in this sample may be carry-over from other donors' samples. The sequencing sample was made of axillary lymph node tissue. The CDR3 sequence: CASSLSGAGNTIYF. The DNA of the CDR3 is TGTGCCAGTAGTCTCAGCGGTGCTGGAAACACCATATATTTT.